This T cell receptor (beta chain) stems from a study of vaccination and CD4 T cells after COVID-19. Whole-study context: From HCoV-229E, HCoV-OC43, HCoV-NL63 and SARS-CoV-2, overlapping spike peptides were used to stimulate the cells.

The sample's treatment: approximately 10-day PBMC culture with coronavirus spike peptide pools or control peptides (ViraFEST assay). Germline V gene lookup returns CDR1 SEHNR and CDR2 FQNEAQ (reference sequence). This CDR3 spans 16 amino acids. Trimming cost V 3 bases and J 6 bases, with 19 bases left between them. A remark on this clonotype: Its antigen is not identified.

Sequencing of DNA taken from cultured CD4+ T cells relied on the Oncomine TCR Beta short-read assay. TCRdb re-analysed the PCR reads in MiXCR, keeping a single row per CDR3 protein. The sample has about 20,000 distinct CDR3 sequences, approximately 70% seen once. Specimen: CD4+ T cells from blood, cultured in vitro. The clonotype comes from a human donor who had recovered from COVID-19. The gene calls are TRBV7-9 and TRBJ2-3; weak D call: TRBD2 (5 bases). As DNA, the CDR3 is TGTGCCAGCAGCTTGCAACCGGGGTCCGCCGGGGATACGCAGTATTTT. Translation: CASSLQPGSAGDTQYF.